The 21 T cell receptor beta chains below all came from one sample that was sequenced in a study of blood T cell repertoires in COVID-19. The protocol was immunoSEQ multiplex PCR, while the TCRdb copy is restricted to in-frame clones and leaves out a portion. The table lists tens of thousands of clones, 70% to 90% of them singletons. Input material: peripheral blood. These receptors originate from a woman aged 80 or over with COVID-19, enrolled during active disease.

V and J are TRBV6-6 and TRBJ1-5, with 9 bases matching TRBD1. Germline lookup yields CDR1 MNHNY and CDR2 SVGAGI (reference sequence). The CDR3 spans 16 residues. V gave up 6 bases and J gave up 4 bases; unmatched junction bases: 10. CDR3 loop: CASRATRDRENQPQHF. The CDR3 DNA follows: TGTGCCAGCAGAGCGACAAGGGACAGGGAGAATCAGCCCCAGCATTTT.

V and J are TRBV19 and TRBJ1-5; 8 positions match TRBD1. CDR3 length: 13 amino acids. CDR1 and CDR2 (germline): LNHDA, SQIVND (reference sequence). V lost 5 bases, J lost 7 bases, and 4 bases stayed unmatched. DNA for the CDR3: TGTGCCAGTAGTTTCAACAGGGGGCAGCCCCAGCATTTT. Its translation is CASSFNRGQPQHF. The variable domain in full, completed from reference TRBV19 and TRBJ1-5, reads DGGITQSPKYLFRKEGQNVTLSCEQNLNHDAMYWYRQDPGQGLRLIYYSQIVNDFQKGDIAEGYSVSREKKESFPLTVTSAQKNPTAFYLCASSFNRGQPQHFGDGTRLSIL.

The chain joins TRBV18 to TRBJ2-7, with TRBD1 matching 10 bases. Germline lookup yields CDR1 KGHSH and CDR2 LQKENI. Trimming removed 3 bases from V and 5 bases from J; junction bases left unmatched: 7. The CDR3 covers 15 residues. The CDR3, as DNA: TGTGCCAGCTCACCGGACAGGGGGTCGATACACGAGCAGTACTTC. The encoded protein is CASSPDRGSIHEQYF.

The CDR3 nucleotides read TGCGCCAGCAGCTACACAGGGGGGCACACTGAAGCTTTCTTT. This gives the protein CASSYTGGHTEAFF. This chain connects TRBV5-1 to TRBJ1-1; 8 bases match TRBD1. Germline trimming cut 3 bases from V and 3 bases from J; bases unmatched to any gene: 4. CDR1 is SGHRS, CDR2 YFSETQ, per germline. The CDR3 has 14 residues. The full variable domain, with the rest looked up from reference TRBV5-1 and TRBJ1-1, is KAGVTQTPRYLIKTRGQQVTLSCSPISGHRSVSWYQQTPGQGLQFLFEYFSETQRNKGNFPGRFSGRQFSNSRSEMNVSTLELGDSALYLCASSYTGGHTEAFFGQGTRLTVV.

About this clone: At one boundary the junction diverges from the germline segment, which might be a read error. V usage is TRBV7-7 and J usage is TRBJ2-7; tentative D call: TRBD1 (5 bases). Per germline, CDR1 SSHAT and CDR2 FNYEAQ (reference sequence). CDR3 length: 12 amino acids. CDR3: CASSNPGYEQYF. CDR3 nucleotide sequence: TGTGCTAGCAGCAACCCAGGGTACGAGCAGTACTTC.

The chain has TRBV3-1 (or the pseudogene TRBV3-2) and TRBJ2-1, with 8 bases matching TRBD1. Per the germline V gene, CDR1 is LGHDT and CDR2 is YNNKEL (reference sequence). V was clipped by 4 bases and J by 5 bases; unmatched bases: 7. The CDR3 totals 15 residues. This chain's CDR3 is CASSPRDRRNNEQFF. The CDR3 bases are TGTGCCAGCAGCCCTCGGGACAGGCGAAACAATGAGCAGTTCTTC.

The chain has TRBV9 and TRBJ2-5; D gene ambiguous. The ends were cut back, 3 bases at V and 4 bases at J, with 16 bases in the middle. This CDR3 has 15 amino acids. Germline values: CDR1 SGDLS, CDR2 YYNGEE. The CDR3 loop reads CASSASLLLLETQYF. CDR3 nucleotides: TGTGCCAGCAGCGCGTCCTTACTACTCCTAGAGACCCAGTACTTC.

The chain is built from TRBV6-6 and TRBJ2-5; 11 bases are a match to TRBD2. The trim removed 0 bases at V and 7 bases at J, leaving 4 bases unmatched. The CDR3 is made up of 15 amino acids. Germline CDR1 is MNHNY and CDR2 is SVGAGI (reference sequence). CDR3 in amino acids: CASSYSSGGASTQYF. The CDR3 nucleotides read TGTGCCAGCAGTTACTCTAGCGGGGGGGCTTCGACCCAGTACTTC.

This clone has more than one count but fewer than ten. The J gene is TRBJ1-2, the V gene TRBV7-6; TRBD1 matches at 9 bases. The CDR3 extends over 16 amino acids. Losses at the gene ends were 1 base for V and 4 bases for J; bases not matched to a gene: 7. Germline CDR1 and CDR2: SGHVS and FNYEAQ. CDR3 protein: CASSLESDRGSYGYTF. For the CDR3, the DNA is TGTGCCAGCAGCTTAGAATCGGACAGGGGCAGCTATGGCTACACCTTC.

This clone was picked up one time. The V call is TRBV5-4, the J call TRBJ1-1; 7 bases map to TRBD1. With V trimmed by 4 bases and J by 0 bases, 6 bases remained unmatched. Germline CDR1 reads SGHNT; CDR2 reads YYREEE (reference sequence). This CDR3 contains 15 residues. DNA for the CDR3: TGTGCCAGCAGCCCCGGCGGGACAGTGAACACTGAAGCTTTCTTT. It encodes CASSPGGTVNTEAFF.

In its sample, this clone was seen once. The chain uses TRBV25-1 and TRBJ1-5; 8 bases are a match to TRBD1. V lost 6 bases and J lost 6; bases outside the gene matches: 4. CDR1 is MGHDK, CDR2 SYGVNS, per germline. The CDR3 covers 13 residues. The CDR3 loop is CASRAGGGQPQHF. Here the CDR3 DNA reads TGTGCCAGCAGGGCAGGGGGCGGTCAGCCCCAGCATTTT.

The chain carries TRBV6-1 and TRBJ1-2; unclear D gene. The V gene lost 1 base and the J gene lost 7 bases, with 13 bases spanning the gap. The length of the CDR3 is 14 residues. Germline V gives CDR1 MNHNS, CDR2 SASEGT. The CDR3 reads CASSEVSPVFGYTF. CDR3 DNA: TGTGCCAGCAGTGAAGTAAGTCCGGTTTTTGGCTACACCTTC.

This chain connects TRBV15 to TRBJ1-2, with D possibly matching TRBD1 (5 bases). The CDR3 is 14 amino acids. In germline, CDR1 is LNHNV, CDR2 YYDKDF (reference sequence). V lost 2 bases to trimming and J lost 1 base, with 8 bases between them. The CDR3 is CATSRPDSNYGYTF. The CDR3 bases are TGTGCCACCAGCAGACCCGACAGTAACTATGGCTACACCTTC. The full variable domain, in which reference TRBV15 and TRBJ1-2 provide the parts outside the CDR3, is DAMVIQNPRYQVTQFGKPVTLSCSQTLNHNVMYWYQQKSSQAPKLLFHYYDKDFNNEADTPDNFQSRRPNTSFCFLDIRSPGLGDTAMYLCATSRPDSNYGYTFGSGTRLTVV.

The CDR3 DNA reads as TGTGCCTGGAGTGCCATGCCAGGGGTGCATGGCTACACCTTC. Protein: CAWSAMPGVHGYTF. The chain joins TRBV30 to TRBJ1-2; perhaps TRBD1 as D (6 bases). The CDR3 has 14 amino acids. Trimming pared 1 base from V and 6 bases from J, leaving 15 bases between. Germline V gene sequence: CDR1 GTSNPN, CDR2 SVGIG (reference sequence).

The table lists this clone with a count of one. The chain recombines TRBV25-1 with TRBJ2-5; D is unresolved. Looked up from germline, CDR1 is MGHDK and CDR2 is SYGVNS. Trimming pared 5 bases from V and 5 bases from J, leaving 6 bases between. The CDR3 is made up of 11 amino acids. The CDR3 DNA follows: TGTGCCAGCAGTAGAGTGGAGACCCAGTACTTC. Translated: CASSRVETQYF.

CDR3 region: CSVDGGSVYEQYF. For the CDR3, the DNA is TGCAGCGTTGATGGGGGGTCGGTCTACGAGCAGTACTTC. The chain couples TRBV29-1 to TRBJ2-7, with D maybe TRBD2 (6 bases). Germline assignment: CDR1 SQVTM and CDR2 ANQGSEA. V lost 3 bases and J lost 3, with 12 bases in between. The length of the CDR3 is 13 residues.

V and J are TRBV5-1 and TRBJ2-5; TRBD2 matches 10 bases. This CDR3 contains 15 residues. CDR1 is SGHRS, CDR2 YFSETQ, per germline. V was pared by 0 bases and J by 1 base, with 0 bases of the junction left unmatched. The CDR3 bases are TGCGCCAGCAGCTTGGTAGCGGGGGGCCAAGAGACCCAGTACTTC. Its protein product is CASSLVAGGQETQYF.

The chain joins TRBV6-5 to TRBJ1-4; D remains unclear. CDR1 and CDR2 (germline): MNHEY, SVGAGI. The CDR3 length is 15 residues. The V and J ends lost 6 bases and 8 bases respectively, with 19 bases between them. The CDR3 DNA follows: TGTGCCAGCAGCCGCTCGGGGAGGGAGTGGGAAAAACTGTTTTTT. As protein: CASSRSGREWEKLFF.

The genes are TRBV6-5 and TRBJ2-1; 11 bases fit TRBD2. This CDR3 is 15 amino acids long. The J segment lost 2 bases and the V segment lost 6 bases, leaving 3 bases of the junction unmatched. The V gene's germline CDR1 is MNHEY and CDR2 SVGAGI. The CDR3 DNA reads as TGTGCCAGCAGCCCGACTAGCGGGACCTACAATGAGCAGTTCTTC. The encoded protein is CASSPTSGTYNEQFF.

This clone was detected a few times. The chain combines TRBV2 with TRBJ1-6, with D perhaps matching TRBD1 (6 bases). The CDR3 sequence is 13 residues long. The V end lost 1 base, the J end lost 8 bases, and 6 bases lay between the germline ends. CDR1 is SNHLY and CDR2 is FYNNEI in the germline V gene. The CDR3 region has the DNA TGTGCCAGCAGTGAAGACAGGGATTCACCCCTCCACTTT. Its protein is CASSEDRDSPLHF.

Worth noting for this clone: A junction boundary mismatches the germline segment, possibly from a read error. The rearrangement joins TRBV2 to TRBJ2-5; 12 positions agree with TRBD2. The length of the CDR3 is 13 residues. Germline V lookup: CDR1 SNHLY, CDR2 FYNNEI. The chain's CDR3 is CASSEWLAGGTDF. DNA for the CDR3: TGTGCCAGCAGTGAATGGCTAGCGGGGGGGACTGACTTC.